Presented here are 16 T cell receptor beta chains from one specimen sequenced in a study of CD8+CD57+ T cells in acquired aplastic anemia. Genomic DNA, serving as template, underwent TCR beta VDJ and CDR3 profiling. TCRdb re-derived calls from the reads in MiXCR, one entry per CDR3 protein. The sample yields 180,000 or so distinct CDR3 sequences, 40% to 55% seen once. The specimen was sorted CD4+, CD8+, or CD8+CD57+ T cells (not recorded which) from PBMCs. The source is a human donor in good health.

V is TRBV2 and J is TRBJ1-2; D is unresolved. Trimming stripped 6 bases from V and 2 bases from J, with 13 bases between. The V gene's germline CDR1 is SNHLY and CDR2 FYNNEI. The CDR3 is 14 residues long. The CDR3 sequence is CASRRAERNYGYTF. CDR3 nucleotide sequence: TGTGCCAGCAGACGGGCGGAACGAAACTATGGCTACACCTTC.

This clonotype was found many times. This rearrangement joins TRBV5-1 to TRBJ2-2, with a weak D call TRBD1 (5 bases). Between the trimmed V and J ends, which lost 2 bases and 1 base, there was a span of 12 bases. Germline assignment: CDR1 SGHRS and CDR2 YFSETQ. The CDR3 runs 16 residues. The CDR3 DNA sequence: TGCGCCAGCAGCTTCCAGGGTACGATGAACACCGGGGAGCTGTTTTTT. Encoded protein: CASSFQGTMNTGELFF.

V and J are TRBV28 and TRBJ2-3, with D possibly TRBD1 on 5 matching bases. CDR1 is MDHEN, CDR2 SYDVKM, per germline. CDR3 length: 14 amino acids. The V end lost 6 bases, the J end lost 0 bases, and 10 bases lay between the germline ends. This CDR3 reads CASRGRVSTDTQYF. CDR3 DNA: TGTGCCAGCAGGGGCAGGGTTAGCACAGATACGCAGTATTTT.

The chain carries TRBV7-3 and TRBJ2-1, with D unclear. This CDR3 comprises 11 residues. Germline V gene sequence: CDR1 SGHTA, CDR2 FQGTGA. Trimming shortened V by 5 bases and J by 9 bases, and 8 bases separated the two germline ends. In DNA form, the CDR3 reads TGTGCCAGCAGCGTAGTTACTGAGCAGTTCTTC. This codes for CASSVVTEQFF.

This sequence joins TRBV5-1 and TRBJ2-7, with TRBD1 as a possible D gene (5 bases). The CDR3 totals 14 residues. Germline CDR1 reads SGHRS; CDR2 reads YFSETQ. V shed 0 bases and J shed 6 bases, with 13 bases lying between them. The CDR3 loop reads CASSLEGLGLEQYF. In DNA form, the CDR3 reads TGCGCCAGCAGCTTGGAAGGGCTGGGGCTCGAGCAGTACTTC.

The CDR3 spells CAIAQGSYGYTF. CDR3 in DNA: TGTGCCATCGCCCAGGGTAGCTATGGCTACACCTTC. This rearrangement joins TRBV10-3 to TRBJ1-2; D possibly corresponds to TRBD1 (5 bases). Trimming took 8 bases from V and 4 from J, leaving 11 bases between them. Germline V gene data show CDR1 as ENHRY and CDR2 as SYGVKD. The CDR3 runs 12 residues.

As regards this clonotype: This may arise from a read error, as a much more abundant clone is one base away. This CDR3 is missing its conserved last phenylalanine or tryptophan, likely due to a read error. This chain links TRBV6-1 with TRBJ1-5, with TRBD1 matching over 9 bases. J gave up 6 bases and V 6 bases, and 9 bases lay outside the gene matches. The CDR3 length is 15 residues. CDR1 and CDR2 (germline): MNHNS, SASEGT. The chain's CDR3 is CASSDTGTGSQPQHL. DNA for the CDR3: TGTGCCAGCAGCGATACCGGGACAGGGAGTCAGCCCCAGCATCTT.

This clonotype was seen ten or more times. The DNA for the CDR3 is TGTGCCAGCAGCCCGACAAGGGTGAACACTGAAGCTTTCTTT. Translating gives CASSPTRVNTEAFF. The rearrangement joins TRBV7-9 to TRBJ1-1, with D uncertain. In germline, CDR1 is SEHNR, CDR2 FQNEAQ (reference sequence). Trimming shortened V by 5 bases and J by 0 bases, and 10 bases separated the two germline ends. CDR3 size: 14 residues.

This clonotype was detected ten times or more. The rearrangement joins TRBV2 to TRBJ2-1; D is perhaps TRBD1 or TRBD2 (6 bases each). Germline V gene data show CDR1 as SNHLY and CDR2 as FYNNEI. This CDR3 comprises 15 residues. V lost 7 bases, J lost 5 bases, and 18 bases lay in between. CDR3 sequence: CASKGGRGEHNEQFF. The CDR3 nucleotides read TGTGCCAGCAAGGGAGGCAGGGGTGAACACAATGAGCAGTTCTTC.

This chain links TRBV4-1 with TRBJ1-3; 7 positions agree with TRBD1. Looked up from germline, CDR1 is MGHRA and CDR2 is YSYEKL. The CDR3 has 18 residues. V shed 4 bases, J shed 0 bases, and the junction held 12 bases outside the gene matches. The CDR3 region is CASSPITGQSNSGNTIYF. The CDR3 DNA is TGCGCCAGCAGCCCAATAACGGGACAGTCGAACTCTGGAAACACCATATATTTT.

This clonotype was seen ten or more times. V usage is TRBV19 and J usage is TRBJ2-1; D unclear. Germline loops: CDR1 LNHDA, CDR2 SQIVND (reference sequence). V gave up 3 bases and J gave up 6 bases, with 12 bases separating them. This CDR3 has 14 amino acids. CDR3 coding DNA: TGTGCCAGTAGTATGGTGGCAGTTGGCAATGAGCAGTTCTTC. It yields the protein CASSMVAVGNEQFF.

The chain recombines TRBV7-9 with TRBJ1-1; D is unclear. The CDR3 contains 14 residues. The V gene's germline CDR1 is SEHNR and CDR2 FQNEAQ (reference sequence). Between the trimmed V and J ends, which lost 0 bases and 2 bases, there was a span of 7 bases. In DNA, the CDR3 is TGTGCCAGCAGCTTAGCGCTGGTCAACACTGAAGCTTTCTTT. It specifies CASSLALVNTEAFF.

CDR3 nucleotide sequence: TGCGCCAGCAGCCAAGAAGCGATTGGCAGAAGTGGTCAGCCCCAGCATTTT. Residues: CASSQEAIGRSGQPQHF. The chain recombines TRBV4-1 with TRBJ1-5; D unclear. The germline V and J ends were trimmed by 0 bases and 6 bases, with 18 bases remaining between them. Germline V gene sequence: CDR1 MGHRA, CDR2 YSYEKL. The CDR3 totals 17 residues.

The chain combines TRBV18 with TRBJ2-3; no definite D call. Germline loops: CDR1 KGHSH, CDR2 LQKENI. The CDR3 is made up of 14 amino acids. Trimming stripped 2 bases from V and 11 bases from J, with 17 bases between. DNA of the CDR3: TGTGCCAGCTCACCAGCTGGGGTGGGTAATGAGCAGTATTTT. It is translated as CASSPAGVGNEQYF. Combining the CDR3 with reference TRBV18 and TRBJ2-3 gives the whole variable domain NAGVMQNPRHLVRRRGQEARLRCSPMKGHSHVYWYRQLPEEGLKFMVYLQKENIIDESGMPKERFSAEFPKEGPSILRIQQVVRGDSAAYFCASSPAGVGNEQYFGPGTRLTVL.

The CDR3 DNA sequence: TGTGCCAGCAGGCAAGACAGGGGAGAAGGCTACACCTTC. As protein: CASRQDRGEGYTF. This chain links TRBV25-1 with TRBJ1-2; the match to TRBD1 covers 8 bases. The CDR3 contains 13 residues. Looked up from germline, CDR1 is MGHDK and CDR2 is SYGVNS. V lost 6 bases to trimming and J lost 8 bases; unmatched junction nucleotides: 8.

As concerns this clonotype: Compared with germline, one end of the junction differs, possibly owing to a read error. This CDR3 reads CASYRESSYEQHF. Written as DNA, the CDR3 is TGTGCCAGCTATAGGGAAAGCTCCTACGAGCAGCACTTC. The gene calls are TRBV7-9 and TRBJ2-7; D gene ambiguous. The germline V gene encodes CDR1 SEHNR and CDR2 FQNEAQ (reference sequence). The CDR3 runs 13 residues.